One sample yielded the 10 T cell receptor beta chains listed below, sequenced in a study of T cell responses to AZD1222 COVID-19 vaccine. Method: immunoSEQ multiplex PCR; TCRdb's copy keeps in-frame clones and lacks some. The sample shows around 84,000 clones, approximately 86% of them seen only once. Source: peripheral blood, taken on day 0 of MenACWY control vaccination. These TCRs come from an adult in good health.

This clone was seen only once. V is TRBV4-1 and J is TRBJ1-6; a possible D gene is TRBD1 (6 bases). Germline-derived CDR1 and CDR2 are MGHRA and YSYEKL. CDR3 size: 16 residues. Trimming pared 0 bases from V and 8 bases from J, leaving 14 bases between. CDR3 residues: CASSQEPQGYHSPLHF. CDR3 nucleotide sequence: TGCGCCAGCAGCCAAGAACCTCAGGGGTACCATTCACCCCTCCACTTT.

The chain couples TRBV6-1 to TRBJ2-3; the match to TRBD1 covers 8 bases. Germline values: CDR1 MNHNS, CDR2 SASEGT. This CDR3 has 17 residues. V was clipped by 0 bases and J by 1 base; unmatched bases: 6. This CDR3 is CASSEAWTGLGTDTQYF. The CDR3 DNA is TGTGCCAGCAGTGAAGCTTGGACAGGGCTTGGCACAGATACGCAGTATTTT.

Only a few counts were recorded for this clone. This chain uses TRBV7-8 with TRBJ2-5; 16 bases are a match to TRBD2. Germline V gene data show CDR1 as SGHVS and CDR2 as FQNEAQ. V was pared by 3 bases and J by 5 bases, with 9 bases of the junction left unmatched. This CDR3 contains 18 residues. CDR3 protein: CASSLFPGLAGGPETQYF. CDR3 coding DNA: TGTGCCAGCAGCTTGTTCCCGGGACTAGCGGGGGGGCCGGAGACCCAGTACTTC.

This chain joins TRBV2 and TRBJ2-2; the D is unclear. V lost 4 bases and J 3 bases, leaving 12 bases between the germline ends. The germline V gene has CDR1 SNHLY and CDR2 FYNNEI. The CDR3 is 15 residues long. The CDR3 nucleotides are TGTGCCAGCAGTGCGCGGCAGACCGACACCGGGGAGCTGTTTTTT. This encodes CASSARQTDTGELFF.

The chain has TRBV19 and TRBJ2-1; 10 bases are shared with TRBD2. In germline, CDR1 is LNHDA, CDR2 SQIVND (reference sequence). V gave up 5 bases and J gave up 4 bases; unmatched junction bases: 2. The CDR3 is 14 residues long. The CDR3 coding sequence is TGTGCCAGTAGTCCGGGACTAGCGTACAATGAGCAGTTCTTC. Translated, it gives CASSPGLAYNEQFF. The complete variable domain, with remaining parts taken from reference TRBV19 and TRBJ2-1, reads DGGITQSPKYLFRKEGQNVTLSCEQNLNHDAMYWYRQDPGQGLRLIYYSQIVNDFQKGDIAEGYSVSREKKESFPLTVTSAQKNPTAFYLCASSPGLAYNEQFFGPGTRLTVL.

This clone came up a few times. V and J are TRBV4-3 and TRBJ2-7, with 8 bases lining up with TRBD1. Losses at the gene ends were 4 bases for V and 2 bases for J; bases not matched to a gene: 7. Germline V lookup: CDR1 LGHNA, CDR2 YSLEER. This CDR3 is 15 amino acids long. As DNA, the CDR3 is TGCGCCAGCAGCCCGTCGAGGACAGGGACCTACGAGCAGTACTTC. Its translation is CASSPSRTGTYEQYF.

The chain combines TRBV4-3 with TRBJ1-4, with D maybe TRBD1 (5 bases). Germline V gene lookup returns CDR1 LGHNA and CDR2 YSLEER. There are 12 residues in the CDR3. V lost 0 bases and J lost 13, with 9 bases in between. For the CDR3, the DNA is TGCGCCAGCAGCCAAGATCAGGGAGGACTGTTTTTT. Protein sequence: CASSQDQGGLFF.

The chain couples TRBV29-1 to TRBJ2-1, with D possibly matching TRBD1 (5 bases). The CDR3 runs 14 residues. Germline CDR1 reads SQVTM; CDR2 reads ANQGSEA. Trimming removed 7 bases from V and 6 bases from J, with 19 bases in between. The CDR3 loop reads CSGERRVSPNEQFF. As DNA, the CDR3 is TGCAGCGGTGAGCGCAGGGTTTCACCCAATGAGCAGTTCTTC.

The rearrangement joins TRBV30 to TRBJ1-4; 7 nucleotides match TRBD1. CDR3 size: 15 residues. The germline V gene encodes CDR1 GTSNPN and CDR2 SVGIG (reference sequence). Unmatched junction bases numbered 5, after V lost 0 bases and J lost 4 bases. In DNA, the CDR3 is TGTGCCTGGAGTGTACCGGGACAGTTTAATGAAAAACTGTTTTTT. Encoded protein: CAWSVPGQFNEKLFF.

The chain recombines TRBV5-4 with TRBJ2-2; D is possibly TRBD1 (5 bases). Germline V gene lookup returns CDR1 SGHNT and CDR2 YYREEE (reference sequence). V gave up 6 bases and J gave up 4 bases, with 10 bases separating them. There are 13 residues in the CDR3. The CDR3 region is CASKGGATGELFF. CDR3 nucleotides: TGTGCCAGCAAGGGTGGGGCCACCGGGGAGCTGTTTTTT.